This T cell receptor beta chain was obtained from a study of cytomegalovirus exposure and HLA in healthy donors. Findings and caveats of the study: Later analysis demonstrated an association between a missense DCLRE1C variant and TCR beta V- and J-gene trimming.

Germline-derived CDR1 and CDR2 are SNHLY and FYNNEI. The CDR3 is made up of 11 amino acids. As to this clone: Its specificity is unknown. At one end the junction does not follow the germline gene, possibly because of a read error.

PCR used 60 Vbeta primers and 13 Jbeta primers. The protocol was immunoSEQ multiplex PCR, while the TCRdb copy is restricted to in-frame clones and leaves out a portion. The sample holds under 150,000 clones, around 81% seen once. The sample comprised PBMCs. The rearrangement links TRBV2 to TRBJ2-1; TRBD2 is a possible D gene (5 bases). This TCR came from a man aged 35 to 55 in good health and CMV-seropositive. CDR3 amino acids: CASSETNAQFF. The CDR3 DNA reads TGTGCCAGCAGTGAGACTAATGCGCAGTTCTTC.